The subject of this entry is one TCR beta chain. Its antigen remains unidentified. Germline V gene data show CDR1 as LNHDA and CDR2 as SQIVND (reference sequence). V dropped 5 bases and J dropped 5 bases, with 15 bases sitting between them. CDR3 length: 14 amino acids. The sample belongs to a study of T-cell memory formation after mild COVID-19. Study background: Largely donor-specific sequence clusters came from two donors. Points from the study as a whole: Certain responding clones were present in pre-infection memory, suggesting participation of cross-reactive memory. Day 15 to 85 contractors were CD4/CD8 balanced; later expanders leaned CD4+. The CD4+ clones that contracted clustered mainly within CM and EM, and the CD8+ clones concentrated in EMRA.

TCRdb itself ran the 5' RACE reads through MiXCR, one entry per CDR3 protein. The sample consists of roughly 86,000 distinct CDR3 sequences, about 15% of them appearing once. The chain has TRBV19 and TRBJ2-5; the D gene could be TRBD1 or TRBD2 (6 bases each). The sample comprised PBMCs or a T cell subset sorted from them (not recorded which). This receptor was identified in a man between 18 and 29 years old who had mild COVID-19 (a few samples of this study predate the infection). Cell type and time point are not known. This CDR3 reads CASSPVGGGETQYF. As DNA, the CDR3 is TGTGCCAGTAGTCCCGTCGGGGGCGGGGAGACCCAGTACTTC.